The subject of this entry is one TCR beta chain. Its antigen is not identified. The treatment here: oral pan-JAK inhibitor, 5-10 mg twice daily. This sample was taken from a study of CD8+ T cells in alopecia areata. Study-wide results and caveats: Normal skin's resident alphabeta T cells are also sequenced in scalp samples.

Following RNA extraction, reverse transcription yielded cDNA that acted as the sequencing template. TCRdb keeps only in-frame clones here, not all; method: immunoSEQ multiplex PCR. The sample records around 190,000 clones, 50% to 60% being singletons. Germline-derived CDR1 and CDR2 are SQVTM and ANQGSEA. CDR3 length: 14 amino acids. The trim removed 7 bases at V and 2 bases at J, leaving 9 bases unmatched. V and J are TRBV29-1 and TRBJ2-5; 8 bases are a match to TRBD1. The input for sequencing was CD4+ T cells sorted from blood, taken at week 4, from a patient treated with tofacitinib. The receptor's source is a human donor with alopecia areata. CDR3 DNA: TGCAGCGCCAGGGGGCGGAGTGGGCAAGAGACCCAGTACTTC. It codes for CSARGRSGQETQYF.